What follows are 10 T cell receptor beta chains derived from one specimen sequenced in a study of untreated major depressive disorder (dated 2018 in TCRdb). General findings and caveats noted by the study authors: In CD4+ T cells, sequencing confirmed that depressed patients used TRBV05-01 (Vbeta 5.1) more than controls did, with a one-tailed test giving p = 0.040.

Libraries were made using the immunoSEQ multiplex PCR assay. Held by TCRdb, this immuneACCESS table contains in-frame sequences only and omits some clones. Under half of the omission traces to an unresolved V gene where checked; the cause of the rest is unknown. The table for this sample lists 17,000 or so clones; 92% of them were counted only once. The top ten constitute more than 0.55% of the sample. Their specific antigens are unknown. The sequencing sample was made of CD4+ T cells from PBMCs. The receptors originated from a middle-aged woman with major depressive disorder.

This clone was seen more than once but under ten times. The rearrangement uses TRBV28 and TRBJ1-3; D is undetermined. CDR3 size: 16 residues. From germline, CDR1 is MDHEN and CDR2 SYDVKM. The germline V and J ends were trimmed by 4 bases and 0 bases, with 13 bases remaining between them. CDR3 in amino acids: CASSSGKISSGNTIYF. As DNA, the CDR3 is TGTGCCAGCAGTTCCGGGAAGATAAGCTCTGGAAACACCATATATTTT.

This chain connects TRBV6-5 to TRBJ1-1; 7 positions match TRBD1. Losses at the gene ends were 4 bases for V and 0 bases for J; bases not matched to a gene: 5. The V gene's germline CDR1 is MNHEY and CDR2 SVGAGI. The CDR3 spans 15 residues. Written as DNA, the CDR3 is TGTGCCAGCAGTTTGCAGGGACAGTTGAACACTGAAGCTTTCTTT. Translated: CASSLQGQLNTEAFF.

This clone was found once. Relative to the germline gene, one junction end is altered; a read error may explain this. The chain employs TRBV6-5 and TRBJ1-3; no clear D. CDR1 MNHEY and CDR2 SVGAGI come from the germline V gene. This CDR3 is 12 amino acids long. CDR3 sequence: CAGSYPPDTIYF. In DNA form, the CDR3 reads TGTGCCGGCAGTTACCCGCCGGACACCATATATTTT.

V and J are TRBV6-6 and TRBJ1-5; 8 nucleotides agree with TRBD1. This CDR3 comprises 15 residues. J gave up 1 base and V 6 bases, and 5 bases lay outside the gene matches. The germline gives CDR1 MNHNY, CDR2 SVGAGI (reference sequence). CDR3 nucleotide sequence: TGTGCCAGCAGAAGAGGACAGGGAAGCAATCAGCCCCAGCATTTT. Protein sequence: CASRRGQGSNQPQHF.

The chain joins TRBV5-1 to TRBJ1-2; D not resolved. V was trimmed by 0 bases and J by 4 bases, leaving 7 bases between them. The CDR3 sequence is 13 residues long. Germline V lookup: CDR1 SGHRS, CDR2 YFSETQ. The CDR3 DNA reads TGCGCCAGCAGCTTGGATGAGATCTATGGCTACACCTTC. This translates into CASSLDEIYGYTF.

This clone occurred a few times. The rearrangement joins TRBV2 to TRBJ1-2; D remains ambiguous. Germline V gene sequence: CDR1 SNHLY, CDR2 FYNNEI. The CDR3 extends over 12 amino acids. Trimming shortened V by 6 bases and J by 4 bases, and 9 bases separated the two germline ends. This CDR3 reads CASREDGYGYTF. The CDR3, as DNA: TGTGCCAGCAGGGAGGACGGCTATGGCTACACCTTC.

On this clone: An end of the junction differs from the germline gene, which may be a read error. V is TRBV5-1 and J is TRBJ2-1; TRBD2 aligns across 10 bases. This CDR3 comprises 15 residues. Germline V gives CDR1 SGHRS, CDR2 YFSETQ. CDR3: CASSLGPGTSVSRIF. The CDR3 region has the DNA TGCGCCAGCAGCTTGGGGCCCGGGACTAGCGTCTCAAGAATCTTC.

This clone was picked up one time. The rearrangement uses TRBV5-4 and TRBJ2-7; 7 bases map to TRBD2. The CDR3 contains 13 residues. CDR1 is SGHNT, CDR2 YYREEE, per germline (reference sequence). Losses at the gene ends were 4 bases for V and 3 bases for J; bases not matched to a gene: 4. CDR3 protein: CASSNLADYEQYF. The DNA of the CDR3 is TGTGCCAGCAGCAATCTAGCGGACTACGAGCAGTACTTC.

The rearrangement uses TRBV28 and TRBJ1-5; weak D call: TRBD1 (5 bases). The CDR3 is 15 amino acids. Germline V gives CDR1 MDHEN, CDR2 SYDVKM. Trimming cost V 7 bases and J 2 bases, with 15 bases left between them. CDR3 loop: CASTNPGVRNQPQHF. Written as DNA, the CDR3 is TGTGCCAGCACTAATCCGGGGGTCCGCAATCAGCCCCAGCATTTT.

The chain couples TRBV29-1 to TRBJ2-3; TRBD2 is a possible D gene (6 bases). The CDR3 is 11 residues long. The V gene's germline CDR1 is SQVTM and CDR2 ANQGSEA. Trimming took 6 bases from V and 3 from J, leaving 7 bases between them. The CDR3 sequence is CSVGTTDTQYF. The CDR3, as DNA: TGCAGCGTCGGGACTACAGATACGCAGTATTTT.